Below are 31 T cell receptor beta chains sequenced from a single sample in a study of PD-1 blockade in classical Hodgkin lymphoma. Brentuximab vedotin exposure varied, and every patient relapsed after autologous stem cell transplantation. Measured with immunoSEQ multiplex PCR; TCRdb has only the in-frame clones, and not every one. The profile shows about 34,000 clones, 76% of them singletons. This sample comprised peripheral blood mononuclear cells (PBMCs), obtained before the second cycle of nivolumab. The source is a human donor with classical Hodgkin lymphoma.

This clone was recorded a few times. The rearrangement joins TRBV2 to TRBJ1-3; weak D call: TRBD1 (5 bases). Per germline, CDR1 SNHLY and CDR2 FYNNEI. CDR3 size: 15 residues. V was cut by 6 bases and J by 0 bases, with 12 bases left in between. CDR3 DNA sequence: TGTGCCAGCAGGAAGGGACGGTCCTCTGGAAACACCATATATTTT. The encoded protein is CASRKGRSSGNTIYF.

This chain links TRBV9 with TRBJ1-2; D gene uncertain. V was pared by 2 bases and J by 2 bases, with 13 bases between. The CDR3 has 15 amino acids. Germline assignment: CDR1 SGDLS and CDR2 YYNGEE. CDR3 region: CASSVWETQNYGYTF. The CDR3 DNA reads as TGTGCCAGCAGCGTTTGGGAGACACAGAACTATGGCTACACCTTC.

This sequence joins TRBV7-2 and TRBJ1-4, with a tentative D call TRBD1 (6 bases). V lost 1 base and J lost 6, with 12 bases in between. This CDR3 spans 15 amino acids. Germline V gene data show CDR1 as SGHTA and CDR2 as FQGNSA. The CDR3 loop is CASSLVQGRDEKLFF. The DNA of the CDR3 is TGTGCCAGCAGCTTAGTCCAGGGGAGGGATGAAAAACTGTTTTTT. The complete variable domain, with remaining parts taken from reference TRBV7-2 and TRBJ1-4, reads GAGVSQSPSNKVTEKGKDVELRCDPISGHTALYWYRQSLGQGLEFLIYFQGNSAPDKSGLPSDRFSAERTGGSVSTLTIQRTQQEDSAVYLCASSLVQGRDEKLFFGSGTQLSVL.

This clone was found a few times. V usage is TRBV7-2 and J usage is TRBJ1-3; 7 positions agree with TRBD1. CDR1 and CDR2 (germline): SGHTA, FQGNSA. The CDR3 consists of 15 residues. The junction had 3 bases not matched to a gene; V was cut back by 4 bases and J by 0 bases. The CDR3 DNA is TGTGCCAGCAGCTCCTGGGACAGCTCTGGAAACACCATATATTTT. It yields the protein CASSSWDSSGNTIYF.

The chain carries TRBV9 and TRBJ2-3; 9 bases fit TRBD2. The CDR3 sequence is 18 residues long. After removal of 0 bases from V and 4 bases from J, the junction contained 12 bases not matched to a gene. Looked up from germline, CDR1 is SGDLS and CDR2 is YYNGEE. The CDR3 loop is CASSVDPSGGGAADTQYF. CDR3 in DNA: TGTGCCAGCAGCGTAGACCCCTCGGGCGGGGGGGCGGCAGATACGCAGTATTTT.

This chain connects TRBV7-8 to TRBJ1-1; possible D gene TRBD1, 5 bases. Germline CDR1 and CDR2: SGHVS and FQNEAQ. V lost 3 bases and J lost 1, with 6 bases in between. This CDR3 spans 13 amino acids. CDR3 protein: CASSLGTNTEAFF. CDR3 coding DNA: TGTGCCAGCAGCTTGGGGACGAACACTGAAGCTTTCTTT. The whole variable domain, remainder taken from reference TRBV7-8 and TRBJ1-1, is GAGVSQSPRYKVAKRGQDVALRCDPISGHVSLFWYQQALGQGPEFLTYFQNEAQLDKSGLPSDRFFAERPEGSVSTLKIQRTQQEDSAVYLCASSLGTNTEAFFGQGTRLTVV.

This clone was seen just once. The J gene is TRBJ1-2, the V gene TRBV7-2; D is unresolved. The CDR3 spans 15 residues. V was trimmed by 8 bases and J by 8 bases, leaving 24 bases between them. The germline V gene has CDR1 SGHTA and CDR2 FQGNSA. Written as DNA, the CDR3 is TGTGCCAGCCGCCCTTACGATAACTCACTTGGAGGCTACACCTTC. Translation gives CASRPYDNSLGGYTF.

In regard to this clone: Given the absence of the conserved phenylalanine or tryptophan at the CDR3 end, a read error is likely. The chain joins TRBV5-6 to TRBJ1-2; 7 bases align to TRBD1. The CDR3 has 14 amino acids. Germline V gene lookup returns CDR1 SGHDT and CDR2 YYEEEE. V trimming: 2 bases; J trimming: 8 bases; junction bases outside the gene matches: 9. CDR3 sequence reads: CASSFEGALLGYTL. For the CDR3, the DNA is TGTGCCAGCAGCTTTGAGGGGGCCCTGTTAGGCTACACCCTC.

This clone was detected only a few times. J is TRBJ2-7 and V is TRBV6-6, with no clear D. The CDR3 consists of 16 residues. Deletions cut 2 bases from V and 3 bases from J, with 17 bases between. Germline V gives CDR1 MNHNY, CDR2 SVGAGI (reference sequence). The CDR3 spells CASSYPSTQAFYEQYF. CDR3 coding DNA: TGTGCCAGCAGTTACCCTTCCACCCAAGCTTTCTACGAGCAGTACTTC.

The rearrangement uses TRBV6-5 and TRBJ2-5; D is possibly TRBD1 (5 bases). The CDR3 totals 11 residues. Germline CDR1 MNHEY, CDR2 SVGAGI. V lost 5 bases and J 4 bases, leaving 5 bases between the germline ends. The CDR3 DNA follows: TGTGCCAGCAGTAGGGGAGAGACCCAGTACTTC. Protein sequence: CASSRGETQYF.

The DNA for the CDR3 is TGTGCCAGCAGCTGGCGGGGGGACCCATCAAGCTCCTACAATGAGCAGTTCTTC. As protein: CASSWRGDPSSSYNEQFF. The rearrangement joins TRBV5-5 to TRBJ2-1; 8 positions agree with TRBD2. V gave up 3 bases and J gave up 0 bases; unmatched junction bases: 11. The CDR3 is 18 residues long. Germline-derived CDR1 and CDR2 are SGHKS and YYEKEE (reference sequence).

This clone was found a few times. The chain couples TRBV30 to TRBJ2-7; D not certain. The CDR3 loop spans 14 amino acids. V was trimmed by 1 base and J by 0 bases, leaving 10 bases between them. CDR1 GTSNPN and CDR2 SVGIG come from the germline V gene (reference sequence). The CDR3 protein is CAWSGETASYEQYF. The CDR3 DNA follows: TGTGCCTGGAGTGGGGAAACAGCCTCCTACGAGCAGTACTTC.

A few counts support this clone. The chain combines TRBV6-1 with TRBJ2-2, with 11 bases matching TRBD2. The CDR3 runs to 18 residues. V lost 1 base and J lost 0; bases outside the gene matches: 4. Germline lookup yields CDR1 MNHNS and CDR2 SASEGT. For the CDR3, the DNA is TGTGCCAGCAGTGAAGTAATAGCGGGGGGGCCGAACACCGGGGAGCTGTTTTTT. Translation: CASSEVIAGGPNTGELFF.

V and J are TRBV7-9 and TRBJ2-7; maybe TRBD1 (6 bases). V was trimmed by 4 bases and J by 1 base, leaving 11 bases between them. Per germline, CDR1 SEHNR and CDR2 FQNEAQ (reference sequence). The CDR3 length is 14 residues. The CDR3 bases are TGTGCCAGCAGCTCCACCACAGGGTCCTACGAGCAGTACTTC. It encodes CASSSTTGSYEQYF.

The chain recombines TRBV27 with TRBJ2-7; D might be TRBD1 (5 bases). Germline V gene sequence: CDR1 MNHEY, CDR2 SMNVEV (reference sequence). CDR3 length: 15 residues. Trimming removed 2 bases from V and 1 base from J, with 12 bases in between. As DNA, the CDR3 is TGTGCCAGCAGTTTAAGGGGCGGAATGTCCTACGAGCAGTACTTC. Translation: CASSLRGGMSYEQYF.

The chain carries TRBV27 and TRBJ1-4; D remains ambiguous. V dropped 9 bases and J dropped 5 bases, with 16 bases sitting between them. Germline-derived CDR1 and CDR2 are MNHEY and SMNVEV (reference sequence). The CDR3 runs to 14 residues. The DNA for the CDR3 is TGTGCCAGGCATCCCCGGGAAAGGAATGAAAAACTGTTTTTT. Translated, it gives CARHPRERNEKLFF.

This chain connects TRBV29-1 to TRBJ1-2; 8 bases fit TRBD1. Trimming removed 1 base from V and 2 bases from J; junction bases left unmatched: 15. The germline V gene has CDR1 SQVTM and CDR2 ANQGSEA. The CDR3 is 18 residues long. DNA of the CDR3: TGCAGCGTTGAAGGCTTTGGGGACAGGTGGGAACCAAACTATGGCTACACCTTC. Translating gives CSVEGFGDRWEPNYGYTF.

This clone was observed a handful of times. The V call is TRBV28, the J call TRBJ2-5; D unresolved. Trimming stripped 6 bases from V and 9 bases from J, with 8 bases between. Germline values: CDR1 MDHEN, CDR2 SYDVKM. This CDR3 region has 10 residues. The CDR3 DNA is TGTGCCAGCAGCGGCCCCTCCCAGTACTTC. Translation gives CASSGPSQYF.

The chain recombines TRBV11-2 with TRBJ2-2, with 8 nucleotides matching TRBD1. The ends lost 3 bases at V and 6 bases at J; junction bases unmatched: 6. This CDR3 is 15 amino acids long. The germline V gene has CDR1 SGHAT and CDR2 FQNNGV. The CDR3 DNA reads as TGTGCCAGCAGCTTTAGGACAGGGCTCCCCGGGGAGCTGTTTTTT. This sequence encodes CASSFRTGLPGELFF.

The chain uses TRBV11-2 and TRBJ2-3; 8 positions match TRBD1. There are 17 residues in the CDR3. J gave up 5 bases and V 1 base, and 11 bases lay outside the gene matches. Germline V gives CDR1 SGHAT, CDR2 FQNNGV. CDR3 residues: CASSLGWAGGVRDTQYF. The CDR3 coding sequence is TGTGCCAGCAGCTTAGGTTGGGCAGGGGGCGTGAGAGATACGCAGTATTTT.

The rearrangement joins TRBV6-5 to TRBJ1-1; D is possibly TRBD1 (5 bases). Trimming removed 2 bases from V and 3 bases from J, with 10 bases in between. Germline-derived CDR1 and CDR2 are MNHEY and SVGAGI. The CDR3 extends over 14 amino acids. The CDR3 DNA follows: TGTGCCAGCAGTTACCAAGTGGGGGACACTGAAGCTTTCTTT. Amino acids: CASSYQVGDTEAFF.

This chain uses TRBV19 with TRBJ1-2; 7 bases fit TRBD1. The J segment lost 5 bases and the V segment lost 3 bases, leaving 9 bases of the junction unmatched. Germline V CDR1 and CDR2: LNHDA, SQIVND (reference sequence). The CDR3 runs to 15 residues. Here the CDR3 DNA reads TGTGCCAGTAGTATTCTCGAAGCAGGGGGATATGGCTACACCTTC. Its protein product is CASSILEAGGYGYTF.

The rearrangement uses TRBV10-3 and TRBJ1-1; no clear D gene. CDR1 and CDR2 (germline): ENHRY, SYGVKD. V lost 5 bases and J 3 bases, leaving 10 bases between the germline ends. The length of the CDR3 is 13 residues. The DNA for the CDR3 is TGTGCCATCAGTCAGAAAGAGGACACTGAAGCTTTCTTT. Protein sequence: CAISQKEDTEAFF.

V is TRBV6-5 and J is TRBJ2-7; TRBD2 might be the D (6 bases). The CDR3 has 12 residues. CDR1 and CDR2 (germline): MNHEY, SVGAGI. The V and J ends lost 0 bases and 6 bases respectively, with 6 bases between them. In DNA form, the CDR3 reads TGTGCCAGCAGTTACTCGCGGGGCGAGCAGTACTTC. Amino acid sequence: CASSYSRGEQYF.

This clone appeared a single time. This rearrangement joins TRBV6-5 to TRBJ2-3, with TRBD1 as a possible D gene (5 bases). Germline V CDR1 and CDR2: MNHEY, SVGAGI. Trimming stripped 8 bases from V and 4 bases from J, with 16 bases between. This CDR3 is 14 amino acids long. This CDR3 is CASRSSGASDTQYF. The CDR3, as DNA: TGTGCCAGCCGCTCCAGTGGGGCCTCAGATACGCAGTATTTT.

V is TRBV5-6 and J is TRBJ1-1; 8 bases match TRBD1. This CDR3 has 15 residues. Germline-derived CDR1 and CDR2 are SGHDT and YYEEEE. With 4 bases clipped from V and 5 bases from J, the junction kept 10 bases outside the gene matches. The CDR3 region is CASSLLPGGRTEAFF. CDR3 DNA sequence: TGTGCCAGCAGCCTCCTACCAGGGGGCCGGACTGAAGCTTTCTTT.

Only a few counts were recorded for this clone. Within the sample, other DNA sequences also encode this same CDR3. V and J are TRBV9 and TRBJ2-1; 8 bases map to TRBD1. Germline CDR1 and CDR2: SGDLS and YYNGEE. The CDR3 runs to 16 residues. V shed 3 bases and J 2 bases; nucleotides not matched to a gene: 7. Written as DNA, the CDR3 is TGTGCCAGCAGCGGCCCCTCAGGGGGCGCCTACAATGAGCAGTTCTTC. Its protein product is CASSGPSGGAYNEQFF.

This clone was picked up one time. This chain links TRBV5-6 with TRBJ2-3; 12 bases line up with TRBD1. V shed 6 bases and J 1 base; nucleotides not matched to a gene: 9. This CDR3 contains 17 residues. CDR1 and CDR2 (germline): SGHDT, YYEEEE. CDR3 in amino acids: CASIRDRGPKGTDTQYF. The CDR3 DNA is TGTGCCAGCATCCGGGACAGGGGGCCGAAGGGCACAGATACGCAGTATTTT.

V is TRBV5-1 and J is TRBJ1-2, with 9 bases that match TRBD1. The germline CDR1 and CDR2 sequences are SGHRS and YFSETQ. Trimming took 1 base from V and 2 from J; bases not matched to a gene: 6. The CDR3 is made up of 16 amino acids. The CDR3 DNA reads TGCGCCAGCAGCTTGAACCGGGACAGGGCGAACTATGGCTACACCTTC. It encodes CASSLNRDRANYGYTF.

The V call is TRBV9, the J call TRBJ2-7; perhaps TRBD1 as D (6 bases). Germline V gene sequence: CDR1 SGDLS, CDR2 YYNGEE. V lost 3 bases and J lost 6, with 13 bases in between. The CDR3 length is 13 residues. CDR3 protein: CASSADSPSEQYF. CDR3 nucleotides: TGTGCCAGCAGCGCGGACAGTCCCTCCGAGCAGTACTTC. Variable domain in full (rest from reference TRBV9 and TRBJ2-7): DSGVTQTPKHLITATGQRVTLRCSPRSGDLSVYWYQQSLDQGLQFLIQYYNGEERAKGNILERFSAQQFPDLHSELNLSSLELGDSALYFCASSADSPSEQYFGPGTRLTVT.

A few counts support this clone. The rearrangement links TRBV2 to TRBJ1-2, with D perhaps matching TRBD1 (5 bases). The V and J ends lost 5 bases and 6 bases respectively, with 13 bases between them. Germline lookup yields CDR1 SNHLY and CDR2 FYNNEI. CDR3 length: 13 residues. Written as DNA, the CDR3 is TGTGCCAGCAGTCCTACGGGGACTGATGGCTACACCTTC. Protein sequence: CASSPTGTDGYTF.